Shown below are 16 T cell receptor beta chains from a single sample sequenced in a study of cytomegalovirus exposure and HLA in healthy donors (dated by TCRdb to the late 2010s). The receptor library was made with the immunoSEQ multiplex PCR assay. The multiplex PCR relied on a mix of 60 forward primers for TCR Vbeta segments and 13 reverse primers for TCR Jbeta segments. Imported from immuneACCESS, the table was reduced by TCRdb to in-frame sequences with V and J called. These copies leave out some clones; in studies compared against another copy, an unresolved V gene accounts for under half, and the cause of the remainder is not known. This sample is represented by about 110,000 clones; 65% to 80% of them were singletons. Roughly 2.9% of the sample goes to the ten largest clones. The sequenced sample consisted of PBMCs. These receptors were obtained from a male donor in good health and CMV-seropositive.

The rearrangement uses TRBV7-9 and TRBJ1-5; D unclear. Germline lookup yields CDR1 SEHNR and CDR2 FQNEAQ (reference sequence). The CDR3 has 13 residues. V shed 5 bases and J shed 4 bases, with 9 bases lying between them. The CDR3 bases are TGTGCCAGCAGCCTTATTCAGAATCAGCCCCAGCATTTT. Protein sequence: CASSLIQNQPQHF.

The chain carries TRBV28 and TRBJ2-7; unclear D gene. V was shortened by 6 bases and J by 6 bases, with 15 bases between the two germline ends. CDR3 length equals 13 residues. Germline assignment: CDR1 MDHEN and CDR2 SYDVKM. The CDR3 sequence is CASSTTVPGEQYF. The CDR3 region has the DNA TGTGCCAGCAGCACTACCGTCCCCGGCGAGCAGTACTTC. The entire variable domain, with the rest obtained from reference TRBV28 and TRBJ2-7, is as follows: DVKVTQSSRYLVKRTGEKVFLECVQDMDHENMFWYRQDPGLGLRLIYFSYDVKMKEKGDIPEGYSVSREKKERFSLILESASTNQTSMYLCASSTTVPGEQYFGPGTRLTVT.

CDR3: CASSISNRGGSYEQYF. CDR3 nucleotides: TGTGCCAGTAGTATTTCTAACAGGGGGGGGTCCTACGAGCAGTACTTC. This chain connects TRBV19 to TRBJ2-7, with a possible D match to TRBD1 (8 bases). The CDR3 loop spans 16 amino acids. The V gene lost 3 bases and the J gene lost 1 base, with 16 bases spanning the gap. From germline, CDR1 is LNHDA and CDR2 SQIVND (reference sequence).

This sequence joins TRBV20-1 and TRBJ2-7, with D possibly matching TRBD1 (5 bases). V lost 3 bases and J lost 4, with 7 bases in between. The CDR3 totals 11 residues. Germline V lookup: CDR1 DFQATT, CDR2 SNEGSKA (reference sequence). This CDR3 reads CSASQGYEQYF. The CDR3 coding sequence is TGCAGTGCTAGTCAGGGATACGAGCAGTACTTC.

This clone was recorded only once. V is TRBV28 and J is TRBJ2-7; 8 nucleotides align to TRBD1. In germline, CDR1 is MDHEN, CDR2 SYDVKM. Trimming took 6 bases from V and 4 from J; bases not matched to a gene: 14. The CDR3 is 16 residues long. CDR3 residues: CASSPPRTGKSYEQYF. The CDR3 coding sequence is TGTGCCAGCAGCCCGCCTAGGACAGGGAAGAGTTACGAGCAGTACTTC.

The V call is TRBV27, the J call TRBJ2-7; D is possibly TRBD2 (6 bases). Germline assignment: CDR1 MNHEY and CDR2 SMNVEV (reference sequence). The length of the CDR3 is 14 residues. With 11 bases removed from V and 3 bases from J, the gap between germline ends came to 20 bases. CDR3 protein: CAPRTRGSGYEQYF. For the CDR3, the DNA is TGTGCCCCCCGGACGCGGGGTTCGGGCTACGAGCAGTACTTC.

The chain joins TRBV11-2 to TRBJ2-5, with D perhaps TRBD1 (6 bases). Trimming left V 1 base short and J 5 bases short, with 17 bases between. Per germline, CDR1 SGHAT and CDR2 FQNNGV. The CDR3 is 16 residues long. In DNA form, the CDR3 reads TGTGCCAGCAGCTTAGGGATGGGACACGCGACGGAGACCCAGTACTTC. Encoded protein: CASSLGMGHATETQYF.

The CDR3 DNA sequence: TGTGCCAGTAGTATAGGACAGGGTACGGATACGCAGTATTTT. Protein product: CASSIGQGTDTQYF. V is TRBV19 and J is TRBJ2-3; 7 positions agree with TRBD1. The ends lost 1 base at V and 6 bases at J; junction bases unmatched: 4. The germline V gene encodes CDR1 LNHDA and CDR2 SQIVND (reference sequence). The CDR3 runs 14 residues.

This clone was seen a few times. This chain's CDR3 is CASSPRGDRVVYEQYF. The DNA of the CDR3 is TGTGCCAGCAGCCCCCGTGGGGACAGGGTAGTATACGAGCAGTACTTC. This chain uses TRBV11-2 with TRBJ2-7; 9 bases are shared with TRBD1. This CDR3 is built from 16 residues. J was trimmed by 4 bases and V by 5 bases; bases with no gene match: 12. Germline V CDR1 and CDR2: SGHAT, FQNNGV.

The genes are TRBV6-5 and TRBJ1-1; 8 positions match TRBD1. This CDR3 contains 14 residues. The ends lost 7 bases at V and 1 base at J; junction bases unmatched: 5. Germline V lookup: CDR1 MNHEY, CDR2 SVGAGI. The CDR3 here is CASNRGTGNTEAFF. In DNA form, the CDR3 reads TGTGCCAGCAACCGGGGGACAGGGAACACTGAAGCTTTCTTT.

CDR3 sequence: CASSPGYNEQFF. The CDR3 DNA sequence: TGCGCCAGCAGCCCAGGATACAATGAGCAGTTCTTC. The J gene is TRBJ2-1, the V gene TRBV5-1; D uncertain. V lost 4 bases and J lost 4, with 6 bases in between. The length of the CDR3 is 12 residues. The germline gives CDR1 SGHRS, CDR2 YFSETQ.

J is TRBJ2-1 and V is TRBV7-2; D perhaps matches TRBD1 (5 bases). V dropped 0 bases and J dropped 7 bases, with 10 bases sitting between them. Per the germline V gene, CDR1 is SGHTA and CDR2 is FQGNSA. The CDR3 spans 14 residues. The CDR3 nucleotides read TGTGCCAGCAGCTTAGCGCTGGGGCTGAATGAGCAGTTCTTC. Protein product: CASSLALGLNEQFF.

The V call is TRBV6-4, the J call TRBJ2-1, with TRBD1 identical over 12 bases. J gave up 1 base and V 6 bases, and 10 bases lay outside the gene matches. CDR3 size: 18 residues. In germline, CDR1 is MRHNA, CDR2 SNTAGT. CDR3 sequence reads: CASRQTGTGGLSYNEQFF. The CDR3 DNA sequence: TGTGCCAGCAGACAAACCGGGACAGGGGGCTTGTCCTACAATGAGCAGTTCTTC.

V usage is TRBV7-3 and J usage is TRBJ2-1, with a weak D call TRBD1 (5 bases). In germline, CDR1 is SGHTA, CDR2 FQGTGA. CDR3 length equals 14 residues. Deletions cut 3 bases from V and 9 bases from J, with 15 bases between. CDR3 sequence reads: CASSLGIQGGEQFF. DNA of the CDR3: TGTGCCAGCAGCTTGGGGATTCAGGGTGGTGAGCAGTTCTTC.

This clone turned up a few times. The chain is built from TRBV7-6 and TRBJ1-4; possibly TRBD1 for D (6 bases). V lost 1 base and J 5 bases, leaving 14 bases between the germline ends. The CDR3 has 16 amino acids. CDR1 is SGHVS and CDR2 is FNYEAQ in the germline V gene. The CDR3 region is CASSLGSGQRNEKLFF. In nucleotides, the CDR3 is TGTGCCAGCAGCTTAGGATCAGGACAGCGGAATGAAAAACTGTTTTTT.

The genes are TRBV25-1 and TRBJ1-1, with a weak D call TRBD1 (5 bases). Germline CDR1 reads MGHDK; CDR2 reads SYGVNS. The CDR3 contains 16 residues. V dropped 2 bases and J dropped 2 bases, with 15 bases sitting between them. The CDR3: CASSEPSGVGNTEAFF. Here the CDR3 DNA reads TGTGCCAGCAGTGAACCCTCGGGGGTGGGAAACACTGAAGCTTTCTTT. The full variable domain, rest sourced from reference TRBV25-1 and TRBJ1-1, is EADIYQTPRYLVIGTGKKITLECSQTMGHDKMYWYQQDPGMELHLIHYSYGVNSTEKGDLSSESTVSRIRTEHFPLTLESARPSHTSQYLCASSEPSGVGNTEAFFGQGTRLTVV.